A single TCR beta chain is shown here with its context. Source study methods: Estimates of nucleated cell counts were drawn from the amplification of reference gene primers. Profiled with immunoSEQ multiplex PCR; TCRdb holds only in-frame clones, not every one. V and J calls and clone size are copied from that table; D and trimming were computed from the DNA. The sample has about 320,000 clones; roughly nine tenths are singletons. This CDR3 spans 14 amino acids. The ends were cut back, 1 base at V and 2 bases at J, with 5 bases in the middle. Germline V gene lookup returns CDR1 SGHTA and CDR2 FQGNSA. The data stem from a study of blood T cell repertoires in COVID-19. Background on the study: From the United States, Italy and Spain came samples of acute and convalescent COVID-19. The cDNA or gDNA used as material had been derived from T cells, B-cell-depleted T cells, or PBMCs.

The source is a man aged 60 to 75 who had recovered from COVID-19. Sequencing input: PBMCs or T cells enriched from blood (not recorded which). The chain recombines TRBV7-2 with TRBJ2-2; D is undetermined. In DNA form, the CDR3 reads TGTGCCAGCAGCTTAGTCTCTAACACCGGGGAGCTGTTTTTT. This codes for CASSLVSNTGELFF.